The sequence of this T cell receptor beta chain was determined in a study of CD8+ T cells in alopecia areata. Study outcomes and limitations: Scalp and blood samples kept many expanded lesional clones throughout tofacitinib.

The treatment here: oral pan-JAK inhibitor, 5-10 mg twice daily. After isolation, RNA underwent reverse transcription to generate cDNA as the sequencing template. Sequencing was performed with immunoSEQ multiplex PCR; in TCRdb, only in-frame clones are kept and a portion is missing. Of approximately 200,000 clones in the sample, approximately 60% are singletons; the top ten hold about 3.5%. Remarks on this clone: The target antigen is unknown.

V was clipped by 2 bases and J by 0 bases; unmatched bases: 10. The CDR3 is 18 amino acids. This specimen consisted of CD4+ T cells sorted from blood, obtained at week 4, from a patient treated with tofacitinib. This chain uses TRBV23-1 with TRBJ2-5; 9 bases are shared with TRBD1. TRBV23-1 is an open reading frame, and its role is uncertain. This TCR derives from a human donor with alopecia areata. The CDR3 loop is CASSQTHERDRDQETQYF. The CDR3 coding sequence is TGCGCCAGCAGTCAAACCCACGAACGGGACAGGGACCAAGAGACCCAGTACTTC.